The source of this TCR beta chain is a study of a mutant IDH1 vaccine in newly diagnosed glioma. Study in general: In the visit schedule, V12 fell in week 35, while V13 fell in week 47.

Of note for this clone: What it binds is not known.

Germline CDR1 and CDR2: SEHNR and FQNEAQ (reference sequence). This CDR3 contains 14 residues. Trimming cost V 2 bases and J 3 bases, with 10 bases left between them. Some clones are missing from TCRdb's copy, which holds only in-frame ones; the method was immunoSEQ multiplex PCR. Here the sample spans tens of thousands of clones, 75% to 90% being singletons. As for time point: week 35, safety follow-up. Vaccinated patients received 300 ug of mutant IDH1 20-mer peptide per dose, with topical imiquimod. Patients underwent eight vaccinations, which took place in weeks 1, 3, 5, 7, 11, 15, 19 and 23. This clonotype was sampled from a man aged 35-49 years with glioma. The V call is TRBV7-9, the J call TRBJ1-1, with TRBD1 as a possible D gene (6 bases). The sequencing used PBMCs, collected from a glioma patient whose treatment included an IDH1 peptide vaccine. This CDR3 is CASSLQGRDTEAFF. The CDR3 bases are TGTGCCAGCAGCTTACAGGGGCGGGACACTGAAGCTTTCTTT.